This record looks at one TCR beta chain sequence and its context. Its antigen is not known. This record comes from a study of CD8+CD57+ T cells in acquired aplastic anemia. Study as a whole: An average of about 3.4 ug of DNA was obtained from sorted CD4+ and CD8+ cells. CD4+ reads averaged around 9.9 million in healthy donors. Study-level results: Overlapping CD8+ CDR3 repertoires of patients and controls contained under 35 shared sequences. Patients and controls were not found to differ significantly in CD8+ Simpson's diversity.

Genomic DNA provided the template from which TCR beta VDJ and CDR3 profiles were obtained. TCRdb re-derived calls from the reads in MiXCR, one entry per CDR3 protein. The data contain roughly 81,000 distinct CDR3 sequences, 40% to 50% of them singletons. This sequence originates from a human donor in good health, serving as a control. The sequenced sample consisted of sorted CD4+, CD8+, or CD8+CD57+ T cells (not recorded which) from PBMCs.

CDR3 coding DNA: TGTGCTAGTGCCGGGGGGGTCCAAGAGACCCAGTACTTC. The encoded protein is CASAGGVQETQYF. This chain uses TRBV12-5 with TRBJ2-5; TRBD2 aligns across 8 bases. Germline values: CDR1 LGHNT, CDR2 FRNRAP. The CDR3 is made up of 13 amino acids. V trimming: 7 bases; J trimming: 1 base; junction bases outside the gene matches: 2.